The sequence of this T cell receptor (beta chain) was determined in a study of CD8 T cells in Susac syndrome. Reverse transcription of 0.5 to 1 ug RNA was performed with random hexamers. The immunoSEQ assay covered 54 Vbeta and 13 Jbeta segments for CDR3. MiXCR, applied by TCRdb to the immunoSEQ multiplex PCR reads, yields one record per CDR3 protein. The table shows about 250,000 distinct CDR3 sequences, with approximately 92% occurring only once. General observations from the study: The number of individuals included in the study's TCR sequencing and HLA analysis was acknowledged as relatively small.

The patients who served as multiple sclerosis controls were treatment-naive and had stable or active relapsing-remitting disease that fulfilled the revised McDonald criteria. Points on this clonotype: Its target is unknown.

The sequenced material came from CD4+ T cells from PBMCs. This clonotype originated in a human donor with multiple sclerosis.

The CDR3 loop reads CASSLDGFNNSPLHF. CDR3 nucleotides: TGTGCCAGCAGTTTAGACGGATTCAATAATTCACCCCTCCACTTT. V is TRBV27 and J is TRBJ1-6, with D uncertain. The CDR3 extends over 15 amino acids. Trimming removed 2 bases from V and 5 bases from J, with 10 bases in between. From germline, CDR1 is MNHEY and CDR2 SMNVEV (reference sequence).